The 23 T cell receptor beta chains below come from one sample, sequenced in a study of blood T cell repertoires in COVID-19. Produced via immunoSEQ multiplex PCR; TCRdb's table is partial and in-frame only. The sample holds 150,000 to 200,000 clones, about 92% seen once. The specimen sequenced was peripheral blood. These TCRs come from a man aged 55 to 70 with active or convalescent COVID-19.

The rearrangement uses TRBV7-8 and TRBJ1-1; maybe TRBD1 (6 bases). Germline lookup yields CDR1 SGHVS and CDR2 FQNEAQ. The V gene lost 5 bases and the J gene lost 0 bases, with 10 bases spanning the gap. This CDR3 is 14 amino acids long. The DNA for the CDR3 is TGTGCCAGCAGCCGAGGACAGCTGAACACTGAAGCTTTCTTT. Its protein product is CASSRGQLNTEAFF.

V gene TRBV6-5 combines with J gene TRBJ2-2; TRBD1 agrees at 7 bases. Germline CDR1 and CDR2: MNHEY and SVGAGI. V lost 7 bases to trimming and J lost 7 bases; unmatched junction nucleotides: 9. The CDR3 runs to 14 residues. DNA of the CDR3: TGTGCCAGCACAAGGACAGGTGTCGGCGGGGAGCTGTTTTTT. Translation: CASTRTGVGGELFF.

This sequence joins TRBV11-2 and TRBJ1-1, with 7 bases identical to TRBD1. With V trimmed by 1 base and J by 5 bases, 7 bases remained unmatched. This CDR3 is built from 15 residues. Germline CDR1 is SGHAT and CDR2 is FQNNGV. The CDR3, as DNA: TGTGCCAGCAGCTTAGTGACAGGGATCGGGACTGAAGCTTTCTTT. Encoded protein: CASSLVTGIGTEAFF.

CDR3 DNA sequence: TGCAGTGCTATGAGGAATGAGCAGTTCTTC. Translated: CSAMRNEQFF. The J gene is TRBJ2-1, the V gene TRBV20-1; unclear D gene. Trimming removed 4 bases from V and 7 bases from J, with 5 bases in between. In germline, CDR1 is DFQATT, CDR2 SNEGSKA (reference sequence). The CDR3 length is 10 residues.

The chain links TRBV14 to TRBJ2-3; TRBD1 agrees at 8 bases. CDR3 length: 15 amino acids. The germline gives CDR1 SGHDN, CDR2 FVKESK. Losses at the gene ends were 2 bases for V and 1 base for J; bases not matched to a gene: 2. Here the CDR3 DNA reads TGTGCCAGCAGCCAACCGACAGGGGGCACAGATACGCAGTATTTT. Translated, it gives CASSQPTGGTDTQYF.

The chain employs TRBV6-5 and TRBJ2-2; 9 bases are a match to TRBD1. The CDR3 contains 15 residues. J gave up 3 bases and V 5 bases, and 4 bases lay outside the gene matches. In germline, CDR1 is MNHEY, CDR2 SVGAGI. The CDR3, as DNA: TGTGCCAGCAGTAACAGGGGGCTGGACACCGGGGAGCTGTTTTTT. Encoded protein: CASSNRGLDTGELFF.

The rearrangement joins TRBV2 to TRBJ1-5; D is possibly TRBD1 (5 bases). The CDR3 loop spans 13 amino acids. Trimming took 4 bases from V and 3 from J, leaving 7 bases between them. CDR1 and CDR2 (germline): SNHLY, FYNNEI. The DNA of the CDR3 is TGTGCCAGCAGTGGCAGGGTCAATCAGCCCCAGCATTTT. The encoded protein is CASSGRVNQPQHF.

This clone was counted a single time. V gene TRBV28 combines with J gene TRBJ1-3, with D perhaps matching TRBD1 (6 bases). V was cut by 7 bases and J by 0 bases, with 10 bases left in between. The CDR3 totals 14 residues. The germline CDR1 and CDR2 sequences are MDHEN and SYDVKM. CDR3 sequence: CASKSQGSGNTIYF. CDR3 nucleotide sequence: TGTGCCAGCAAATCACAGGGCTCTGGAAACACCATATATTTT.

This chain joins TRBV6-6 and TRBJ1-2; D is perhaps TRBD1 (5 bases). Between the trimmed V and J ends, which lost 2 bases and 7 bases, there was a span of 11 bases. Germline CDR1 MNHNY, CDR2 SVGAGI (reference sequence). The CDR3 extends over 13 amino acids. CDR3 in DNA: TGTGCCAGCAGTTACGGAGGGACTGGTGGCTACACCTTC. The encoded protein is CASSYGGTGGYTF.

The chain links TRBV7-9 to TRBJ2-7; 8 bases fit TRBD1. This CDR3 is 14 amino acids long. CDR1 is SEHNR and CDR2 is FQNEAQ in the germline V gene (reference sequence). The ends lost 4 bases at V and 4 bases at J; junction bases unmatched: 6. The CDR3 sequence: CASSYAGTGYEQYF. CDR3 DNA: TGTGCCAGCAGCTATGCCGGGACAGGTTACGAGCAGTACTTC.

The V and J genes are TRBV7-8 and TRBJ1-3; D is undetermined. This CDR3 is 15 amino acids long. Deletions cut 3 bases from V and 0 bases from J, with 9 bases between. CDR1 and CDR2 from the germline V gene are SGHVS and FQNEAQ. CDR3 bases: TGTGCCAGCAGCTTCCAGGTCATCTCTGGAAACACCATATATTTT. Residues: CASSFQVISGNTIYF. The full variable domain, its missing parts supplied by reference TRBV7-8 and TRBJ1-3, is GAGVSQSPRYKVAKRGQDVALRCDPISGHVSLFWYQQALGQGPEFLTYFQNEAQLDKSGLPSDRFFAERPEGSVSTLKIQRTQQEDSAVYLCASSFQVISGNTIYFGEGSWLTVV.

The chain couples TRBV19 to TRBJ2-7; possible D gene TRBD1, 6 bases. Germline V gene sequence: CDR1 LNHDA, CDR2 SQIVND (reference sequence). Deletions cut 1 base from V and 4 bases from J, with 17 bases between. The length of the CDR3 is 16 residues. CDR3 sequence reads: CASSIVGAGPQYEQYF. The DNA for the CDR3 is TGTGCCAGTAGTATAGTGGGGGCAGGTCCCCAATACGAGCAGTACTTC. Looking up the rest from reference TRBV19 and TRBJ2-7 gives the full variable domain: DGGITQSPKYLFRKEGQNVTLSCEQNLNHDAMYWYRQDPGQGLRLIYYSQIVNDFQKGDIAEGYSVSREKKESFPLTVTSAQKNPTAFYLCASSIVGAGPQYEQYFGPGTRLTVT.

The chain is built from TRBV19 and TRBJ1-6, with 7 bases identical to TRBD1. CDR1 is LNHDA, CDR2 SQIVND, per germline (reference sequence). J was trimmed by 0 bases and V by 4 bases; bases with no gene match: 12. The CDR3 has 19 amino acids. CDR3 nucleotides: TGTGCCAGTAGTACGGATGGAACAGGGGTTGGCTCCTATAATTCACCCCTCCACTTT. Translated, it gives CASSTDGTGVGSYNSPLHF.

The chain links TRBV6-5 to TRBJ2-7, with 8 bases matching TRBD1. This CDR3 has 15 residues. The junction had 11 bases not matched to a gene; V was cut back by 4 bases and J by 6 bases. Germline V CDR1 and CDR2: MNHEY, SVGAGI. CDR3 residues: CASSSPRTGPIEQYF. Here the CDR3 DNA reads TGTGCCAGCAGTTCCCCTCGGACAGGGCCCATCGAGCAGTACTTC.

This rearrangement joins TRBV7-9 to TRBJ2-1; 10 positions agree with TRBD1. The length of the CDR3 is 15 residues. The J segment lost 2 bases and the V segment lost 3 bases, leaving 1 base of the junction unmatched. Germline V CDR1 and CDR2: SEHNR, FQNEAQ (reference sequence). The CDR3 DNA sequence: TGTGCCAGCAGCTTCGGACAGGGGGCCTACAATGAGCAGTTCTTC. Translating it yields CASSFGQGAYNEQFF.

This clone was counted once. The CDR3 reads CASSLTSGGAAEQFF. For the CDR3, the DNA is TGCGCCAGCAGCTTGACTAGCGGGGGGGCCGCTGAGCAGTTCTTC. The rearrangement uses TRBV5-1 and TRBJ2-1, with 13 bases matching TRBD2. Germline V lookup: CDR1 SGHRS, CDR2 YFSETQ. The CDR3 consists of 15 residues. Trimming cost V 1 base and J 9 bases; bases outside gene matches: 4.

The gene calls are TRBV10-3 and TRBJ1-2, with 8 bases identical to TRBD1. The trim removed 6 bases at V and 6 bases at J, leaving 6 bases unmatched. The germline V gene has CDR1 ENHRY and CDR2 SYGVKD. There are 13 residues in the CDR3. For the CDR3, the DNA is TGTGCCATCAGGGACAGGGTACTTGATGGCTACACCTTC. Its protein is CAIRDRVLDGYTF.

CDR3 residues: CASSLEGHSTEAFF. CDR3 coding DNA: TGCGCCAGCAGCTTGGAAGGACACTCCACTGAAGCTTTCTTT. This chain uses TRBV5-1 with TRBJ1-1; D is possibly TRBD1 (5 bases). Per the germline V gene, CDR1 is SGHRS and CDR2 is YFSETQ. V was trimmed by 0 bases and J by 4 bases, leaving 10 bases between them. The CDR3 length is 14 residues.

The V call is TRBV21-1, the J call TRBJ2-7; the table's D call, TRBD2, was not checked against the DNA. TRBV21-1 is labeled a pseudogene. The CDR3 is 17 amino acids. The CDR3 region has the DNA TGTGCCAGCAGCAAAATACAAAGCGGGCCTACGTACCACGAGCAGTACTTC. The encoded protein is CASSKIQSGPTYHEQYF.

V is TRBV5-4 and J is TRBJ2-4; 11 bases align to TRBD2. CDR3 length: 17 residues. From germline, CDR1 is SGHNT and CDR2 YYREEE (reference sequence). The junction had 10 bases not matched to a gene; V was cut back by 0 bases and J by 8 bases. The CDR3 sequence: CASSLGGSGGAEYIQYF. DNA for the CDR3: TGTGCCAGCAGCTTGGGTGGTAGCGGGGGGGCTGAATACATTCAGTACTTC.

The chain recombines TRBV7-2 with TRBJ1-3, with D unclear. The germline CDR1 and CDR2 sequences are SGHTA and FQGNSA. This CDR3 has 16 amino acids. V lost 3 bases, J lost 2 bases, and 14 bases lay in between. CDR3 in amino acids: CASSLGPAPAGNTIYF. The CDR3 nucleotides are TGTGCCAGCAGCTTGGGTCCAGCGCCCGCTGGAAACACCATATATTTT.

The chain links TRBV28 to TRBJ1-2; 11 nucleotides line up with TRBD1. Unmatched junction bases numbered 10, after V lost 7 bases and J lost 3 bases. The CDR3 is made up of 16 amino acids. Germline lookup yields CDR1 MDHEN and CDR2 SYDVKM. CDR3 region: CASNPPGQGADYGYTF. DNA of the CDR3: TGTGCCAGCAACCCCCCCGGACAGGGGGCTGACTATGGCTACACCTTC.

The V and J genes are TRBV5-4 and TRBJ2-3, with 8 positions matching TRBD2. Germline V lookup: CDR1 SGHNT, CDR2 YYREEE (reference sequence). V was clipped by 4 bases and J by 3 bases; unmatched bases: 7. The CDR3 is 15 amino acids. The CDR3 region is CASSAGGAGTDTQYF. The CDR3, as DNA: TGTGCCAGCAGCGCCGGGGGGGCCGGGACAGATACGCAGTATTTT.